The 24 T cell receptor beta chains below all came from one sample that was sequenced in a study of blood T cell repertoires in COVID-19. Profiled with immunoSEQ multiplex PCR; TCRdb holds only in-frame clones, not every one. The sample lists 250,000 to 300,000 clones; 85% to 90% were seen once. The sample taken for sequencing was peripheral blood. The receptors originated from a man in his late teens or twenties with active or convalescent COVID-19.

This chain links TRBV10-1 with TRBJ2-1; 10 bases align to TRBD2. This CDR3 is built from 18 residues. The V gene's germline CDR1 is WNHNN and CDR2 SYGVQD (reference sequence). J gave up 4 bases and V 0 bases, and 9 bases lay outside the gene matches. The CDR3 here is CASSESGVAGGGYNEQFF. The CDR3 DNA reads as TGCGCCAGCAGTGAGTCAGGGGTAGCGGGGGGTGGATACAATGAGCAGTTCTTC.

The chain combines TRBV6-5 with TRBJ1-2; TRBD1 agrees at 10 bases. V was pared by 5 bases and J by 6 bases, with 3 bases of the junction left unmatched. Germline lookup yields CDR1 MNHEY and CDR2 SVGAGI. The CDR3 is made up of 13 amino acids. CDR3 region: CASSTDRGDGYTF. For the CDR3, the DNA is TGTGCCAGCAGTACGGACAGGGGGGATGGCTACACCTTC.

The V and J genes are TRBV15 and TRBJ1-2; possible D gene TRBD1, 6 bases. Trimming left V 0 bases short and J 4 bases short, with 15 bases between. This CDR3 has 16 amino acids. CDR1 and CDR2 from the germline V gene are LNHNV and YYDKDF (reference sequence). The CDR3 region is CATSRDGDTLSYGYTF. As DNA, the CDR3 is TGTGCCACCAGCAGAGATGGGGACACCCTCTCCTATGGCTACACCTTC. Drawing the rest from reference TRBV15 and TRBJ1-2, the complete variable domain is DAMVIQNPRYQVTQFGKPVTLSCSQTLNHNVMYWYQQKSSQAPKLLFHYYDKDFNNEADTPDNFQSRRPNTSFCFLDIRSPGLGDTAMYLCATSRDGDTLSYGYTFGSGTRLTVV.

The genes are TRBV12-3 or TRBV12-4 and TRBJ2-2; D remains unclear. The CDR3 is 13 amino acids. V was shortened by 6 bases and J by 2 bases, with 7 bases between the two germline ends. The CDR3 DNA reads as TGTGCCAGCAGCCGACATAACACCGGGGAGCTGTTTTTT. This codes for CASSRHNTGELFF.

The V call is TRBV18, the J call TRBJ2-1; D is perhaps TRBD2 (6 bases). Germline V lookup: CDR1 KGHSH, CDR2 LQKENI. The CDR3 spans 15 residues. V dropped 6 bases and J dropped 2 bases, with 14 bases sitting between them. This chain's CDR3 is CASSHGGRAYNEQFF. CDR3 nucleotides: TGTGCCAGCTCTCACGGGGGTCGGGCCTACAATGAGCAGTTCTTC.

The chain joins TRBV5-4 to TRBJ2-5; 7 bases are a match to TRBD1. The CDR3 has 13 residues. V was pared by 1 base and J by 4 bases, with 1 base of the junction left unmatched. The germline V gene encodes CDR1 SGHNT and CDR2 YYREEE (reference sequence). The CDR3 sequence is CASSLYRGETQYF. The CDR3 DNA reads as TGTGCCAGCAGCTTGTACAGGGGAGAGACCCAGTACTTC.

The chain couples TRBV25-1 to TRBJ1-1; 10 bases align to TRBD1. Trimming cost V 1 base and J 2 bases; bases outside gene matches: 4. The CDR3 covers 16 residues. The germline V gene encodes CDR1 MGHDK and CDR2 SYGVNS. DNA for the CDR3: TGTGCCAGCAGTGAATTCGGGACAGGGGATAACACTGAAGCTTTCTTT. Translating gives CASSEFGTGDNTEAFF.

This rearrangement joins TRBV7-9 to TRBJ2-2; 8 nucleotides align to TRBD2. The CDR3 covers 17 residues. The germline V gene has CDR1 SEHNR and CDR2 FQNEAQ (reference sequence). Trimming removed 3 bases from V and 1 base from J; junction bases left unmatched: 7. The CDR3 nucleotides are TGTGCCAGCAGCTTTATCGATAGCGGGGTGAACACCGGGGAGCTGTTTTTT. Protein: CASSFIDSGVNTGELFF.

CDR3: CASGITVSNQPQHF. CDR3 sequence (DNA): TGTGCCAGCGGAATTACAGTTAGCAATCAGCCCCAGCATTTT. V usage is TRBV2 and J usage is TRBJ1-5; D is undetermined. Germline values: CDR1 SNHLY, CDR2 FYNNEI. The ends were cut back, 8 bases at V and 0 bases at J, with 11 bases in the middle. This CDR3 has 14 residues.

The chain uses TRBV7-2 and TRBJ2-1; 8 positions match TRBD1. This CDR3 has 15 residues. The V and J ends lost 4 bases and 9 bases, in that order; junction bases with no gene match: 11. Germline loops: CDR1 SGHTA, CDR2 FQGNSA. CDR3 DNA sequence: TGTGCCAGCAGCTCTACGAGGACAGGGCCTTTTGAGCAGTTCTTC. The encoded protein is CASSSTRTGPFEQFF.

The chain recombines TRBV11-2 with TRBJ2-7; D unclear. The germline gives CDR1 SGHAT, CDR2 FQNNGV. The CDR3 runs 15 residues. The V and J ends lost 2 bases and 2 bases respectively, with 13 bases between them. The CDR3 loop reads CASSLNSVSPYEQYF. In DNA, the CDR3 is TGTGCCAGCAGCTTAAATTCGGTGTCCCCCTACGAGCAGTACTTC.

The CDR3, as DNA: TGTGCCAGCAGCTCCCGGGACAGCTACGAGCAGTACTTC. The encoded protein is CASSSRDSYEQYF. The V gene is TRBV7-2, the J gene TRBJ2-7, with TRBD1 matching 7 bases. The CDR3 extends over 13 amino acids. V was clipped by 4 bases and J by 3 bases; unmatched bases: 3. Germline V gene data show CDR1 as SGHTA and CDR2 as FQGNSA.

This chain connects TRBV7-2 to TRBJ2-6, with D perhaps TRBD1 (6 bases). Deletions cut 3 bases from V and 1 base from J, with 10 bases between. In germline, CDR1 is SGHTA, CDR2 FQGNSA. This CDR3 region has 16 residues. In DNA form, the CDR3 reads TGTGCCAGCAGCTTCGAGAGGGGGTCTGGGGCCAACGTCCTGACTTTC. Translating it yields CASSFERGSGANVLTF.

J is TRBJ1-1 and V is TRBV3-1 (or the pseudogene TRBV3-2); 8 nucleotides align to TRBD1. With V trimmed by 8 bases and J by 4 bases, 9 bases remained unmatched. There are 14 residues in the CDR3. Germline CDR1 LGHDT, CDR2 YNNKEL (reference sequence). The CDR3 nucleotides are TGTGCCAGCTGGCAGACAGGGGAGGGCACTGAAGCTTTCTTT. This sequence encodes CASWQTGEGTEAFF.

The rearrangement links TRBV29-1 to TRBJ1-1; D is ambiguous. Germline CDR1 reads SQVTM; CDR2 reads ANQGSEA. The CDR3 length is 12 residues. Trimming left V 5 bases short and J 4 bases short, with 11 bases between. CDR3 sequence reads: CSVLSVSTEAFF. The CDR3, as DNA: TGCAGCGTTTTGTCGGTATCCACTGAAGCTTTCTTT.

The chain combines TRBV11-3 with TRBJ2-7; 7 bases fit TRBD2. The trim removed 2 bases at V and 6 bases at J, leaving 1 base unmatched. This CDR3 contains 12 residues. From germline, CDR1 is SGHNT and CDR2 YENEEA. CDR3 residues: CASSLKRGEQYF. Here the CDR3 DNA reads TGTGCCAGCAGCTTAAAGCGGGGCGAGCAGTACTTC.

The chain joins TRBV9 to TRBJ2-1, with 7 bases matching TRBD2. V lost 0 bases, J lost 3 bases, and 9 bases stayed unmatched. The CDR3 runs to 17 residues. Germline V gene lookup returns CDR1 SGDLS and CDR2 YYNGEE. Here the CDR3 reads CASSVVGSSGFYNEQFF. The CDR3 bases are TGTGCCAGCAGCGTAGTTGGTTCTAGCGGCTTCTACAATGAGCAGTTCTTC.

The chain links TRBV5-5 to TRBJ2-2, with D hard to call. Trimming shortened V by 0 bases and J by 6 bases, and 9 bases separated the two germline ends. Germline V gene data show CDR1 as SGHKS and CDR2 as YYEKEE (reference sequence). This CDR3 comprises 14 residues. This CDR3 reads CASSLVVQAGELFF. The DNA for the CDR3 is TGTGCCAGCAGCTTGGTAGTGCAGGCCGGGGAGCTGTTTTTT.

This rearrangement joins TRBV6-2 or TRBV6-3 to TRBJ2-7; TRBD1 matches 7 bases. The CDR3 contains 14 residues. V lost 5 bases, J lost 2 bases, and 6 bases stayed unmatched. Looked up from germline, CDR1 is MNHEY and CDR2 is SVGEGT. CDR3 sequence (DNA): TGTGCCAGCAGTGGGACAGCTAATCCCTACGAGCAGTACTTC. This codes for CASSGTANPYEQYF.

The chain has TRBV30 and TRBJ2-1; 9 nucleotides match TRBD2. Germline CDR1 GTSNPN, CDR2 SVGIG (reference sequence). V lost 3 bases to trimming and J lost 3 bases; unmatched junction nucleotides: 12. This CDR3 has 17 amino acids. The CDR3 DNA sequence: TGTGCCTGGAGGAGAGGTAGCGGGAGAGGGGGCTACAATGAGCAGTTCTTC. Translated: CAWRRGSGRGGYNEQFF.

CDR3 protein: CASSIGLAGVSYEQYF. The DNA for the CDR3 is TGTGCCAGCAGTATAGGACTAGCGGGAGTGTCCTACGAGCAGTACTTC. The chain employs TRBV27 and TRBJ2-7; 13 bases line up with TRBD2. Trimming took 5 bases from V and 1 from J; bases not matched to a gene: 5. CDR1 is MNHEY, CDR2 SMNVEV, per germline (reference sequence). CDR3 length: 16 amino acids.

This clone was seen only once. The chain combines TRBV11-2 with TRBJ1-5, with a possible D match to TRBD1 (6 bases). The germline CDR1 and CDR2 sequences are SGHAT and FQNNGV. The germline V and J ends were trimmed by 5 bases and 3 bases, with 17 bases remaining between them. CDR3 length: 16 residues. The CDR3 nucleotides read TGTGCCAGCAGCGGAGCAGGGGAACGATACAATCAGCCCCAGCATTTT. This translates into CASSGAGERYNQPQHF.

This clone was detected only a few times. The J gene is TRBJ2-1, the V gene TRBV2; a possible D gene is TRBD2 (7 bases). The V gene's germline CDR1 is SNHLY and CDR2 FYNNEI. The CDR3 has 17 residues. V shed 6 bases and J shed 8 bases, with 26 bases lying between them. CDR3 sequence (DNA): TGTGCCAGCAGGGAATCAAGGGGGGGCGGGTTCGGCCATGAGCAGTTCTTC. It specifies CASRESRGGGFGHEQFF.

The rearrangement joins TRBV5-1 to TRBJ2-7, with D perhaps TRBD1 (6 bases). The CDR3 sequence is 15 residues long. The ends were cut back, 0 bases at V and 4 bases at J, with 14 bases in the middle. The germline gives CDR1 SGHRS, CDR2 YFSETQ. The CDR3 DNA follows: TGCGCCAGCAGCTTGGAGGCAGGGGTTAATTACGAGCAGTACTTC. Encoded protein: CASSLEAGVNYEQYF. Using reference TRBV5-1 and TRBJ2-7 for the parts outside the CDR3, the full variable domain is KAGVTQTPRYLIKTRGQQVTLSCSPISGHRSVSWYQQTPGQGLQFLFEYFSETQRNKGNFPGRFSGRQFSNSRSEMNVSTLELGDSALYLCASSLEAGVNYEQYFGPGTRLTVT.